This T cell receptor beta chain was identified in a study of shared clonotypes between healthy human individuals. Terminally differentiated effector memory CD45RA+ cells were left out of the naive CD8 fraction, which was CD45RO-negative and positively selected for CCR7. This CDR3 spans 15 amino acids. V dropped 3 bases and J dropped 3; count of bases not matched to a gene: 8. Germline V lookup: CDR1 MNHEY, CDR2 SMNVEV (reference sequence). Repertoires were generated with immunoSEQ multiplex PCR, while TCRdb's copy carries only in-frame clones and drops some. The sample gives roughly 2.1 million clones, about 93% of which show up once; roughly 1.7% is in the top ten.

The TCR comes from a man aged 18-30 years in good health. Some clones in this sample may be carry-over from other donors' samples. The sequencing input was naive CD8+ T cells from PBMCs. This chain links TRBV27 with TRBJ2-7; 7 bases line up with TRBD1. The CDR3: CASSLDVTGNYEQYF. The CDR3 DNA is TGTGCCAGCAGTTTGGACGTGACAGGGAACTACGAGCAGTACTTC.